The 6 T cell receptor beta chains below were found in one sample sequenced in a study of regulatory T cells in long-lasting Graves disease. As for time point: newly diagnosed GD, antithyroid drugs for less than 3 months. The TCR library was made from RNA that had been extracted from PBMCs in TRIzol. Investigators prepared the TCR beta libraries by applying iRepertoire HTBI primers and Arm-PCR of CDR3 regions. TCRdb ran MiXCR on the multiplex PCR reads and lists one entry per CDR3 protein. The sample includes around 470,000 distinct CDR3 sequences, 12% to 15% of them seen just once. These data were also filed under a second study, of T cells in Graves' hyperthyroidism and ophthalmopathy.

The specimen was peripheral blood mononuclear cells (PBMCs), collected at new diagnosis, from a patient treated with antithyroid drugs. The receptors were sampled from a woman aged 50 to 60 with Graves disease.

This clonotype was counted ten times or more. This chain connects TRBV2 to TRBJ2-3; D gene unclear. The CDR3 totals 11 residues. Germline loops: CDR1 SNHLY, CDR2 FYNNEI. The V end lost 4 bases, the J end lost 5 bases, and 4 bases lay between the germline ends. The CDR3 DNA follows: TGTGCCAGCAGTGTTCTAGATACGCAGTATTTT. Protein sequence: CASSVLDTQYF.

This clonotype was seen only a few times. J is TRBJ2-1 and V is TRBV20-1; tentatively, D is TRBD2 (6 bases). V lost 1 base to trimming and J lost 3 bases, with 13 bases between them. Germline lookup yields CDR1 DFQATT and CDR2 SNEGSKA (reference sequence). The CDR3 contains 15 residues. CDR3: CSARVFPGVYNEQFF. For the CDR3, the DNA is TGCAGTGCTAGAGTATTCCCGGGAGTCTACAATGAGCAGTTCTTC.

This clonotype showed up many times. This chain links TRBV12-3 or TRBV12-4 with TRBJ1-6; 7 positions match TRBD1. V dropped 6 bases and J dropped 5; count of bases not matched to a gene: 4. The CDR3 totals 14 residues. CDR3 DNA: TGTGCCAGCAGGGGGACAGCGAATAATTCACCCCTCCACTTT. Translating it yields CASRGTANNSPLHF.

Only a few counts were recorded for this clonotype. V and J are TRBV5-1 and TRBJ2-3, with 8 positions matching TRBD2. CDR3 length equals 16 residues. After removal of 0 bases from V and 3 bases from J, the junction contained 6 bases not matched to a gene. Germline loops: CDR1 SGHRS, CDR2 YFSETQ. In DNA, the CDR3 is TGCGCCAGCAGCTTGGGCAGCGGGAGTGAGACAGATACGCAGTATTTT. Its protein is CASSLGSGSETDTQYF.

V usage is TRBV12-3 or TRBV12-4 and J usage is TRBJ1-2, with 9 bases lining up with TRBD1. Losses at the gene ends were 2 bases for V and 6 bases for J; bases not matched to a gene: 4. The CDR3 length is 14 residues. CDR3 region: CASSLRGDRDGYTF. In DNA form, the CDR3 reads TGTGCCAGCAGTTTACGTGGGGACAGGGATGGCTACACCTTC.

A few counts support this clonotype. This chain joins TRBV12-3 or TRBV12-4 and TRBJ2-7; perhaps TRBD1 as D (6 bases). This CDR3 has 15 amino acids. Trimming left V 2 bases short and J 2 bases short, with 13 bases between. CDR3 DNA sequence: TGTGCCAGCAGTTTACAGGGGCGACGGACCTACGAGCAGTACTTC. This encodes CASSLQGRRTYEQYF.